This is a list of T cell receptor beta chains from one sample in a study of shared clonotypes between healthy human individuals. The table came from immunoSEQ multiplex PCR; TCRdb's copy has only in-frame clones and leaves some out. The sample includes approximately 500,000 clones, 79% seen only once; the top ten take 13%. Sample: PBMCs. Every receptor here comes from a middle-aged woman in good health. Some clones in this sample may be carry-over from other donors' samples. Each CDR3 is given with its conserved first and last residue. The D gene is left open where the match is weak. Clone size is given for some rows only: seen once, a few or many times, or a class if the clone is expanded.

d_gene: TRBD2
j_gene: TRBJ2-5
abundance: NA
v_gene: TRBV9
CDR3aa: CAPREGIEETQYF
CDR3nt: TGTGCCCCCCGGGAGGGGATTGAAGAGACCCAGTACTTC

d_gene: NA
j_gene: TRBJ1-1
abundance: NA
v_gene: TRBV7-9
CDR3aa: CASTLRGAGNTEAFF
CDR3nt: TGTGCCAGCACCCTGCGGGGGGCGGGGAACACTGAAGCTTTCTTT

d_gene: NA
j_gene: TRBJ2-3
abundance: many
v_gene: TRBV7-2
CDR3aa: CASSLAARSTDTQYF
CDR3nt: TGTGCCAGCAGCTTAGCGGCGCGGAGCACAGATACGCAGTATTTT

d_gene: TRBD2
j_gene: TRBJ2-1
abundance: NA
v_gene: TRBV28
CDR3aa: CASSLGGGTYNEQFF
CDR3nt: TGTGCCAGCAGTTTGGGCGGGGGGACCTACAATGAGCAGTTCTTC

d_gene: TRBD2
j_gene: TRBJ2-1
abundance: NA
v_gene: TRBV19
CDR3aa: CASSTNLWTSGSGTAYNEQFF
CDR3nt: TGTGCCAGTAGTACCAACCTCTGGACTAGCGGGAGTGGTACCGCGTACAATGAGCAGTTCTTC

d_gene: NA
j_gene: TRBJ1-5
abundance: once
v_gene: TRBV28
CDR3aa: CALQGRTNQPQHF
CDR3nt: TGTGCCTTACAGGGAAGGACCAATCAGCCCCAGCATTTT

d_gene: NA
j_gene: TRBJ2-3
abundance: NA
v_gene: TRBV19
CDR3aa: CASSILARDTQYF
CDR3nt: TGTGCCAGTAGTATTCTAGCCCGTGATACGCAGTATTTT

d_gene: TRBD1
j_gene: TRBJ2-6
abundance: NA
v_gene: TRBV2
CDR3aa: CASSRGQGSVLNNSGANVLTF
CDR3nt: TGTGCCAGCAGTAGGGGACAGGGGTCGGTTCTGAACAATTCTGGGGCCAACGTCCTGACTTTC

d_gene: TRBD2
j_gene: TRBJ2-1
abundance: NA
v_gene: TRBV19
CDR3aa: CASSKSTSTNEQFF
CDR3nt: TGTGCCAGTAGTAAATCGACTAGCACCAATGAGCAGTTCTTC

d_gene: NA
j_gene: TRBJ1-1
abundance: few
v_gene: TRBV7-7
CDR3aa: CASSVDKNTEAFF
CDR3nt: TGTGCTAGCAGCGTAGACAAGAACACTGAAGCTTTCTTT

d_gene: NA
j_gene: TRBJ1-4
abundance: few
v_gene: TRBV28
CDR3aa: CASSSPGYGNEKLFF
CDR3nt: TGTGCCAGCAGTTCCCCGGGGTACGGAAATGAAAAACTGTTTTTT

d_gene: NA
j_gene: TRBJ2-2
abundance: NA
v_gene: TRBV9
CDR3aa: CASSVEASPALVAGELFF
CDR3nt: TGTGCCAGCAGCGTAGAGGCTAGTCCTGCCCTGGTCGCCGGGGAGCTGTTTTTT

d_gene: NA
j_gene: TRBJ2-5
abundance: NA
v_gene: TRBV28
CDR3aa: CASSPEGQRGWETQYF
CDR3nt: TGTGCCAGCAGCCCGGAGGGACAGCGGGGGTGGGAGACCCAGTACTTC

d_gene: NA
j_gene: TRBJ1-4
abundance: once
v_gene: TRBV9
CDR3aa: CASSVRGLDEKLFF
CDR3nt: TGTGCCAGCAGCGTACGAGGATTAGATGAAAAACTGTTTTTT

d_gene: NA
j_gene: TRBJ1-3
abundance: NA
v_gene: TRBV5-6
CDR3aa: CASSSQVGAFSGNTIYF
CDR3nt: TGTGCCAGCAGCTCGCAGGTAGGGGCCTTCTCTGGAAACACCATATATTTT

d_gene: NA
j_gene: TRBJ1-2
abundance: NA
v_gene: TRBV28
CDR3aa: CASSRDNLSIMGYTF
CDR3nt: TGTGCCAGCAGTCGGGACAACCTCTCCATTATGGGCTACACCTTC

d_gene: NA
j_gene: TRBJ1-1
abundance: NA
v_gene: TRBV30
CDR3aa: CAWSRQEGTEAFF
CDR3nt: TGTGCCTGGAGTCGGCAGGAGGGCACTGAAGCTTTCTTT

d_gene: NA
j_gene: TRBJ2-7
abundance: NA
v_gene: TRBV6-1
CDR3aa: CASSDFWRTSPYEQYF
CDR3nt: TGTGCCAGCAGTGACTTCTGGAGGACTTCTCCCTACGAGCAGTACTTC

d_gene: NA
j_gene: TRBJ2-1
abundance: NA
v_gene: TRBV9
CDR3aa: CASSANIGNEQFF
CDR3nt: TGTGCCAGCAGCGCAAACATTGGCAATGAGCAGTTCTTC

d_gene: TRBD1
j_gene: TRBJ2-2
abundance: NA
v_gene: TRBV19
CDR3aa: CASSIGQGAPTGELFF
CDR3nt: TGTGCCAGTAGTATAGGTCAGGGGGCCCCCACCGGGGAGCTGTTTTTT

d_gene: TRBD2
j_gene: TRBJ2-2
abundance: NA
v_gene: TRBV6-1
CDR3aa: CAISEGGRASGNRGELFF
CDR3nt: TGTGCCATCAGTGAAGGGGGGCGGGCTAGCGGGAATCGCGGGGAGCTGTTTTTT

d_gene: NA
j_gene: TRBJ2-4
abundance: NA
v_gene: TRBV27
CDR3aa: CAPAPARVPGDIQYF
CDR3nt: TGTGCACCAGCCCCCGCCAGGGTTCCGGGAGACATTCAGTACTTC

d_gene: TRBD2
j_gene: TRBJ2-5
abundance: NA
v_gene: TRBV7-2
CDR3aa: CASSSGLAGGETQYF
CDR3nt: TGTGCCAGCAGCTCGGGACTAGCGGGAGGAGAGACCCAGTACTTC

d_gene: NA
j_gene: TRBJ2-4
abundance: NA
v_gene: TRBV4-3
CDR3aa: CASSQGLESKNIQYF
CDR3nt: TGCGCCAGCAGCCAAGGGCTGGAGAGTAAAAACATTCAGTACTTC

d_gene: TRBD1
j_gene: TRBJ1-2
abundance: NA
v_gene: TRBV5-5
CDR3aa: CASSLVWDRVIGYTF
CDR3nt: TGTGCCAGCAGCTTGGTTTGGGACAGGGTCATTGGCTACACCTTC

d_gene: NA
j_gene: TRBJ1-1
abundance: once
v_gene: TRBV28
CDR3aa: CASSFPGGEAFF
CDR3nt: TGTGCCAGCAGTTTCCCCGGGGGTGAAGCTTTCTTT

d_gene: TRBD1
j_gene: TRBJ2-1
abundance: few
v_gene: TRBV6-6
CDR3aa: CASSFTGVRNEQFF
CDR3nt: TGTGCCAGCAGTTTTACAGGGGTCCGCAATGAGCAGTTCTTC

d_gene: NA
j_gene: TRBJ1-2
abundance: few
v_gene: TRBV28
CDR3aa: CASSLFGYTF
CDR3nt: TGTGCCAGCAGTTTATTTGGCTACACCTTC

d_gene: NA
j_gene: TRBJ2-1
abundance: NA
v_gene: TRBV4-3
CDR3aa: CASSQEWGVYNEQFF
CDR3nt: TGCGCCAGCAGCCAAGAATGGGGGGTCTACAATGAGCAGTTCTTC

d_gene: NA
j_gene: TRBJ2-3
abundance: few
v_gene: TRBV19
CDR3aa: CASSPLRDLSTDTQYF
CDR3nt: TGTGCCAGTAGTCCGCTCCGGGACTTAAGCACAGATACGCAGTATTTT